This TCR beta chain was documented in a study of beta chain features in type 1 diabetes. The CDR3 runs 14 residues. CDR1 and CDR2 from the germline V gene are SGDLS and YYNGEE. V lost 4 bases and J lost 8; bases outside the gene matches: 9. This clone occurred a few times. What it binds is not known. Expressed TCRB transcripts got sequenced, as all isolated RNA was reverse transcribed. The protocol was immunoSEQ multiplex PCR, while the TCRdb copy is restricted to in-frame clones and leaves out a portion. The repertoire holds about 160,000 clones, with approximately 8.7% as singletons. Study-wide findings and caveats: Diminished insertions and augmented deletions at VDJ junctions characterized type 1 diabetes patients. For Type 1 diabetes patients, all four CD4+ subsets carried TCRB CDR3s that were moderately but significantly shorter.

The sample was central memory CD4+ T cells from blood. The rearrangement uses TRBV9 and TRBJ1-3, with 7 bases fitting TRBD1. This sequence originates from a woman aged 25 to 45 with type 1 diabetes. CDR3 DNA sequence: TGTGCCAGCAGCAATCACGGACAGGCCGACACCATATATTTT. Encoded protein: CASSNHGQADTIYF.